This T cell receptor beta chain appears in the sequencing data of a study of T cell responses to AZD1222 COVID-19 vaccine. CDR1 and CDR2 (germline): SEHNR, FQNEAQ (reference sequence). V shed 1 base, J shed 2 bases, and the junction held 14 bases outside the gene matches. This CDR3 contains 18 residues. TCRdb keeps only in-frame clones here, not all; method: immunoSEQ multiplex PCR. The data hold about 150,000 clones, with about 87% observed a single time. Sample: peripheral blood, taken on day 0 of AZD1222 vaccination. This chain links TRBV7-9 with TRBJ2-7; 7 bases agree with TRBD1. This TCR derives from an adult in good health. The CDR3, as DNA: TGTGCCAGCAGCTTAGTTGGATCGAACAGGGGAAAGGCCTACGAGCAGTACTTC. This codes for CASSLVGSNRGKAYEQYF. The variable domain in full, with the rest retrieved from reference TRBV7-9 and TRBJ2-7, is DTGVSQNPRHKITKRGQNVTFRCDPISEHNRLYWYRQTLGQGPEFLTYFQNEAQLEKSRLLSDRFSAERPKGSFSTLEIQRTEQGDSAMYLCASSLVGSNRGKAYEQYFGPGTRLTVT.